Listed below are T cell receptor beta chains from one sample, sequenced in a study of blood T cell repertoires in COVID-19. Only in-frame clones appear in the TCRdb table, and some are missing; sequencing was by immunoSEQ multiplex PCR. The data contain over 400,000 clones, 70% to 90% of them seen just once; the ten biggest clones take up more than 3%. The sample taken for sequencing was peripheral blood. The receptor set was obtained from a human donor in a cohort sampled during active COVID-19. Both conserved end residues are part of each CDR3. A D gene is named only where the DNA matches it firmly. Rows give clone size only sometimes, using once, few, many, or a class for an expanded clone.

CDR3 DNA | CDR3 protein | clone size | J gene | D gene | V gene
TGTGCCAGTAGAGAAAGCCACCTCTTGGCCTACGAGCAGTACTTC | CASRESHLLAYEQYF | - | TRBJ2-7 | - | TRBV19
TGTGCCAGCAGCCCCCTAGCGGGAGCCTACAATGAGCAGTTCTTC | CASSPLAGAYNEQFF | - | TRBJ2-1 | TRBD2 | TRBV7-3
TGTGCCAGCAGTTTAGTGGCAACCTATGGCTACACCTTC | CASSLVATYGYTF | - | TRBJ1-2 | - | TRBV27
TGTGCCAGTAGTCTCGCGGGAGGGTTCCACGAGCAGTACTTC | CASSLAGGFHEQYF | - | TRBJ2-7 | TRBD2 | TRBV19
TGTGCCAGCAGCCAAGGGGCGGGTGGGGGGATGGAGACCCAGTACTTC | CASSQGAGGGMETQYF | - | TRBJ2-5 | - | TRBV4-2
TGTGCCAGCAGCGTAGAAAGCGGGAGGGCCTACAATGAGCAGTTCTTC | CASSVESGRAYNEQFF | - | TRBJ2-1 | TRBD2 | TRBV9
TGTGCCAGCAGCTTAGAATGGGGCAGGGGGCAGAGAGATACGCAGTATTTT | CASSLEWGRGQRDTQYF | - | TRBJ2-3 | TRBD1 | TRBV11-2
TGTGCCAGTAGCAGGACAGGGGACACCTACGAGCAGTACTTC | CASSRTGDTYEQYF | - | TRBJ2-7 | TRBD1 | TRBV19
TGTGCCAGCAGCCGCCTGACAGGGCCCAATCAGCCCCAGCATTTT | CASSRLTGPNQPQHF | - | TRBJ1-5 | TRBD1 | TRBV28
TGTGCCAGCAGCGTTTCACAATATAGCAATCAGCCCCAGCATTTT | CASSVSQYSNQPQHF | - | TRBJ1-5 | - | TRBV9
TGTGCCAGCAGCTTAGGACTAGCGGGAGTTATAGATACGCAGTATTTT | CASSLGLAGVIDTQYF | - | TRBJ2-3 | TRBD2 | TRBV7-8
TGTGCCAGCAGCTTGACAGGACAGGGCCTTAATTCACCCCTCCACTTT | CASSLTGQGLNSPLHF | - | TRBJ1-6 | TRBD1 | TRBV7-2
TGTGCCAGCAGTTACTCGAATACTCTAATATCCTACGAGCAGTACTTC | CASSYSNTLISYEQYF | - | TRBJ2-7 | - | TRBV6-5
TGTGCCAGCAAAGTAAGGTCGGAGGGTACTGGCTACACCTTC | CASKVRSEGTGYTF | - | TRBJ1-2 | - | TRBV6-6
TGTGCCAGCAGTCTCATCAATAGCGGTGACGACGAGCAGTACTTC | CASSLINSGDDEQYF | few | TRBJ2-7 | - | TRBV28
TGTGCCAGTAGTATTACGGGATCCGGGGAGCTGTTTTTT | CASSITGSGELFF | - | TRBJ2-2 | - | TRBV19
TGTGCCAGCAGCCCGTGGCGGGGGGATAGTAACTATGGCTACACCTTC | CASSPWRGDSNYGYTF | - | TRBJ1-2 | - | TRBV7-8
TGTGCTAGCAGTCAACTCGGTGGGGGGGCAGAGGAGACCCAGTACTTC | CASSQLGGGAEETQYF | few | TRBJ2-5 | - | TRBV7-7
TGTGCCAGCAGCGCCAACCCAGGGCGCGGGAACACTGAAGCTTTCTTT | CASSANPGRGNTEAFF | - | TRBJ1-1 | - | TRBV5-6
TGTGCCAGCAGCGGCGCCGGGTACGAGCAGTACTTC | CASSGAGYEQYF | - | TRBJ2-7 | - | TRBV11-2
TGCGCCAGCAGCTTGGACGCTAGCGGGAACTACGAGCAGTACTTC | CASSLDASGNYEQYF | - | TRBJ2-7 | TRBD2 | TRBV5-1
TGTGCCATCGCGGACAGGGGTATTGGGGCCAACGTCCTGACTTTC | CAIADRGIGANVLTF | - | TRBJ2-6 | TRBD1 | TRBV19
TGTGCCAGCAGTCGACGGACGGCAGGGGATGGCTACACCTTC | CASSRRTAGDGYTF | - | TRBJ1-2 | - | TRBV6-5
TGTGCCAGCAGTTCCGACAGGGGTTGGAATCAGCCCCAGCATTTT | CASSSDRGWNQPQHF | - | TRBJ1-5 | TRBD1 | TRBV2
TGTGCCAGCACCTCAGACAGGGCCCCCAAAGCTTTCTTT | CASTSDRAPKAFF | - | TRBJ1-1 | TRBD1 | TRBV28
TGTGCCAGTAGCTACAGCAATCAGCCCCAGCATTTT | CASSYSNQPQHF | - | TRBJ1-5 | - | TRBV19
TGTGCCAGCAGCGTACTCGGGGGAGAGGGTGATACGCAGTATTTT | CASSVLGGEGDTQYF | - | TRBJ2-3 | - | TRBV9
TGTGCCAGCAGCTTAGCGGAGGACAGGACCGTGGTACCCCTCCACTTT | CASSLAEDRTVVPLHF | - | TRBJ1-6 | TRBD1 | TRBV7-6
TGTGCCAGTAGTACCGCCAGCGGGAGCTCCTACGAGCAGTACTTC | CASSTASGSSYEQYF | few | TRBJ2-7 | TRBD2 | TRBV19
TGTGCCAGCAGTACCGGGACTCCGGGTAATGAGCAGTTCTTC | CASSTGTPGNEQFF | - | TRBJ2-1 | - | TRBV6-2/TRBV6-3
TGTGCCACCAGCAGAGATGGGAGACGCAGCTCTGGAAACACCATATATTTT | CATSRDGRRSSGNTIYF | - | TRBJ1-3 | - | TRBV15
TGTGCCAGCAGCGTATTGTCTAGCACAGATACGCAGTATTTT | CASSVLSSTDTQYF | - | TRBJ2-3 | - | TRBV9
TGCGCCAGCAGCCCCGCCGACTTAGCGGGGGGGGTCACAGATACGCAGTATTTT | CASSPADLAGGVTDTQYF | - | TRBJ2-3 | TRBD2 | TRBV5-1
TGTGCCAGCAGCTTGGTCGGGGGACAAGAGACCCAGTACTTC | CASSLVGGQETQYF | - | TRBJ2-5 | - | TRBV5-4
TGTGCCAGCAGCGTCGGGACTCTGTACTACGAGCAGTACTTC | CASSVGTLYYEQYF | - | TRBJ2-7 | - | TRBV9
TGTGCCAGCAGTGAATTAACAGGCTATAGCAATCAGCCCCAGCATTTT | CASSELTGYSNQPQHF | - | TRBJ1-5 | - | TRBV6-1
TGTGCCAGCAGCTTCCAACAGGGGCGCGGGAACACTGAAGCTTTCTTT | CASSFQQGRGNTEAFF | few | TRBJ1-1 | TRBD1 | TRBV7-9
TGTGCCAGTAGTAAAGGCCAGGGATCCTACAATGAGCAGTTCTTC | CASSKGQGSYNEQFF | - | TRBJ2-1 | - | TRBV19
TGTGCCAGCAGTTCCACAGGCATCTATGGCTACACCTTC | CASSSTGIYGYTF | - | TRBJ1-2 | - | TRBV12-3/TRBV12-4